Below are 9 T cell receptor beta chains sequenced from a single sample in a study of blood T cell repertoires in COVID-19 (TCRdb year 2020). Libraries came from the immunoSEQ multiplex PCR assay. TCRdb mirrors the immuneACCESS table, restricted to in-frame sequences. Some clones are absent from its copies; in checked studies, under half trace to an unresolved V gene, and the reason for the others is unknown. This sample comprises a few hundred thousand clones, 90% to 95% of them detected only once. The ten largest make up roughly 0.9% of the sample. What was sequenced was PBMCs or T cells enriched from blood (not recorded which). All receptors come from a woman aged 40 to 50 who had been exposed to COVID-19.

The rearrangement links TRBV6-5 to TRBJ2-2; unclear D gene. The CDR3 consists of 15 residues. The germline V gene encodes CDR1 MNHEY and CDR2 SVGAGI. Trimming took 8 bases from V and 4 from J, leaving 17 bases between them. In DNA form, the CDR3 reads TGTGCCAGCGCTCTATCGTCTGCGAGCACCGGGGAGCTGTTTTTT. This codes for CASALSSASTGELFF.

V and J are TRBV7-9 and TRBJ2-7; TRBD1 might be the D (5 bases). Trimming shortened V by 2 bases and J by 2 bases, and 16 bases separated the two germline ends. In germline, CDR1 is SEHNR, CDR2 FQNEAQ (reference sequence). The CDR3 is 16 residues long. The CDR3 loop is CASSLFPPAGPYEQYF. CDR3 DNA: TGTGCCAGCAGCTTATTTCCGCCCGCAGGGCCCTACGAGCAGTACTTC.

As DNA, the CDR3 is TGTGCCAGCAGCCCCCCTGGGGGAGGGACGGGTAGCCACGAGCAGTACTTC. This translates into CASSPPGGGTGSHEQYF. V usage is TRBV14 and J usage is TRBJ2-7; 7 positions match TRBD2. The V segment lost 4 bases and the J segment 5 bases; nucleotides outside the gene matches: 17. CDR1 and CDR2 (germline): SGHDN, FVKESK. This CDR3 spans 17 amino acids. The full variable domain, its missing parts supplied by reference TRBV14 and TRBJ2-7, is EAGVTQFPSHSVIEKGQTVTLRCDPISGHDNLYWYRRVMGKEIKFLLHFVKESKQDESGMPNNRFLAERTGGTYSTLKVQPAELEDSGVYFCASSPPGGGTGSHEQYFGPGTRLTVT.

DNA for the CDR3: TGTGCCAGCAGTTACCATGGCAGGGGGCTTGGGGAGACCCAGTACTTC. This gives the protein CASSYHGRGLGETQYF. The chain joins TRBV6-5 to TRBJ2-5, with 8 positions matching TRBD1. Germline V gene data show CDR1 as MNHEY and CDR2 as SVGAGI. The CDR3 has 16 residues. V lost 2 bases and J lost 5; bases outside the gene matches: 10.

The V call is TRBV9, the J call TRBJ1-1, with a weak D call TRBD1 (5 bases). There are 15 residues in the CDR3. From germline, CDR1 is SGDLS and CDR2 YYNGEE. Trimming took 0 bases from V and 4 from J, leaving 13 bases between them. CDR3 in amino acids: CASSVVQSGGTEAFF. The DNA of the CDR3 is TGTGCCAGCAGCGTAGTACAGAGCGGGGGCACTGAAGCTTTCTTT.

J is TRBJ2-7 and V is TRBV4-1; TRBD2 agrees at 9 bases. The length of the CDR3 is 17 residues. Germline loops: CDR1 MGHRA, CDR2 YSYEKL. The V gene end was trimmed by 5 bases and the J gene end by 0 bases; junction bases not matched to a gene: 11. The CDR3 loop is CASSGTAGGRGSYEQYF. CDR3 coding DNA: TGCGCCAGCAGCGGGACGGCGGGAGGGCGTGGCTCCTACGAGCAGTACTTC.

This clone appeared a few times. The chain employs TRBV11-2 and TRBJ1-3, with a possible D match to TRBD1 (6 bases). This CDR3 region has 16 residues. V was cut by 1 base and J by 5 bases, with 15 bases left in between. CDR1 and CDR2 (germline): SGHAT, FQNNGV. The CDR3 is CASSLGSQGDRNTIYF. CDR3 sequence (DNA): TGTGCCAGCAGCTTAGGGTCACAGGGTGACAGAAACACCATATATTTT.

The gene calls are TRBV7-9 and TRBJ1-3; D may be TRBD1 (5 bases). The CDR3 totals 14 residues. Trimming removed 8 bases from V and 0 bases from J, with 11 bases in between. CDR1 SEHNR and CDR2 FQNEAQ come from the germline V gene (reference sequence). In DNA, the CDR3 is TGTGCCAGCTCACAGGTACTCTCTGGAAACACCATATATTTT. It translates to CASSQVLSGNTIYF.

The gene calls are TRBV14 and TRBJ1-1; TRBD1 matches 8 bases. CDR3 length equals 16 residues. The V segment lost 2 bases and the J segment 0 bases; nucleotides outside the gene matches: 5. The V gene's germline CDR1 is SGHDN and CDR2 FVKESK. The CDR3 reads CASSQRTGLMNTEAFF. The CDR3 DNA is TGTGCCAGCAGCCAACGGACAGGGCTGATGAACACTGAAGCTTTCTTT.